These 17 T cell receptor beta chains were all obtained from the same sample, sequenced in a study of TIL therapy for anti-PD-1-resistant metastatic lung cancer. The immunoSEQ assay was v3. The data were produced by immunoSEQ multiplex PCR, yet TCRdb's version contains in-frame clones alone and is incomplete. This sample has roughly 92,000 clones, with roughly 65% found just once. As to time point: pre-treatment sample, taken before nivolumab and TIL therapy. Pleural nodules or supraclavicular lymph nodes made up most of the excised metastases sampled. The source was tumor tissue, collected at baseline. Every receptor here comes from a person aged 25 to 85 with non-small cell lung cancer.

The gene calls are TRBV7-2 and TRBJ2-3; TRBD1 aligns across 8 bases. Germline V CDR1 and CDR2: SGHTA, FQGNSA. V was pared by 6 bases and J by 2 bases, with 4 bases of the junction left unmatched. CDR3 length: 14 amino acids. Here the CDR3 DNA reads TGTGCCAGCAGGCAGGGGGCCTCCACAGATACGCAGTATTTT. Its protein is CASRQGASTDTQYF.

V gene TRBV29-1 combines with J gene TRBJ2-3, with 9 positions matching TRBD2. This CDR3 comprises 16 residues. Germline V lookup: CDR1 SQVTM, CDR2 ANQGSEA. V lost 2 bases to trimming and J lost 5 bases; unmatched junction nucleotides: 11. As DNA, the CDR3 is TGCAGCGTTGAATTTTTGCGGGAGGGTGGGTTAGATACGCAGTATTTT. As protein: CSVEFLREGGLDTQYF.

This chain links TRBV20-1 with TRBJ1-2; D uncertain. This CDR3 spans 9 amino acids. The V end lost 0 bases, the J end lost 8 bases, and 1 base lay between the germline ends. Germline CDR1 is DFQATT and CDR2 is SNEGSKA (reference sequence). The CDR3 sequence is CSAREGYTF. The CDR3 region has the DNA TGCAGTGCTAGAGAGGGCTACACCTTC.

The rearrangement joins TRBV19 to TRBJ1-4, with 7 bases lining up with TRBD1. The germline V gene encodes CDR1 LNHDA and CDR2 SQIVND (reference sequence). CDR3 length: 14 residues. J was trimmed by 5 bases and V by 7 bases; bases with no gene match: 7. The CDR3: CASTLQGKNEKLFF. In DNA, the CDR3 is TGTGCCAGTACCTTACAGGGGAAGAATGAAAAACTGTTTTTT.

The chain links TRBV7-3 to TRBJ2-1, with 9 bases that match TRBD2. The germline CDR1 and CDR2 sequences are SGHTA and FQGTGA. The CDR3 consists of 14 residues. After removal of 0 bases from V and 10 bases from J, the junction contained 4 bases not matched to a gene. CDR3 amino acids: CASSLTSLAGEQFF. The CDR3 region has the DNA TGTGCCAGCAGCTTAACGAGTCTAGCGGGGGAGCAGTTCTTC.

This clone was seen repeatedly, ten times or more. V is TRBV27 and J is TRBJ1-5; no firm D call. This CDR3 region has 13 residues. V was shortened by 3 bases and J by 0 bases, with 3 bases between the two germline ends. CDR1 is MNHEY and CDR2 is SMNVEV in the germline V gene (reference sequence). The CDR3: CASSFFSNQPQHF. The CDR3 DNA is TGTGCCAGCAGTTTCTTTAGCAATCAGCCCCAGCATTTT.

CDR3 loop: CASSLIQFPQYF. The CDR3 nucleotides read TGTGCCAGCAGCCTTATTCAGTTTCCGCAGTATTTT. This chain links TRBV28 with TRBJ2-3; D is undetermined. The CDR3 spans 12 residues. V was shortened by 6 bases and J by 10 bases, with 14 bases between the two germline ends. Germline V gene data show CDR1 as MDHEN and CDR2 as SYDVKM.

V and J are TRBV28 and TRBJ2-7; 9 bases agree with TRBD1. The V segment lost 4 bases and the J segment 6 bases; nucleotides outside the gene matches: 7. The CDR3 runs to 14 residues. From germline, CDR1 is MDHEN and CDR2 SYDVKM. CDR3 sequence: CASSSPGTGREQYF. In DNA, the CDR3 is TGTGCCAGCAGTTCTCCCGGGACAGGGCGCGAGCAGTACTTC.

This clone occurred a few times. The chain carries TRBV5-6 and TRBJ2-1, with 10 bases that match TRBD2. CDR1 and CDR2 (germline): SGHDT, YYEEEE. The trim removed 4 bases at V and 7 bases at J, leaving 11 bases unmatched. This CDR3 comprises 16 residues. The CDR3 sequence is CASSKGLAGVSNEQFF. In DNA form, the CDR3 reads TGTGCCAGCAGCAAGGGTCTAGCGGGAGTTTCGAATGAGCAGTTCTTC.

This rearrangement joins TRBV7-3 to TRBJ2-3, with 9 bases matching TRBD2. From germline, CDR1 is SGHTA and CDR2 FQGTGA. The CDR3 runs 16 residues. V lost 1 base and J lost 3; bases outside the gene matches: 5. In DNA form, the CDR3 reads TGTGCCAGCAGCTTAAGAGCGGGGGGATCTACAGATACGCAGTATTTT. This codes for CASSLRAGGSTDTQYF.

The sample holds many counts of this clone. This sequence joins TRBV27 and TRBJ2-1, with D possibly being TRBD2 (5 bases). V was clipped by 3 bases and J by 0 bases, with 12 bases between them. Per germline, CDR1 MNHEY and CDR2 SMNVEV (reference sequence). This CDR3 is 16 amino acids long. The CDR3 region is CASSLASRSSYNEQFF. The CDR3 DNA reads as TGTGCCAGCAGTTTGGCTAGCAGGAGCTCCTACAATGAGCAGTTCTTC.

In this sample, this clone turned up once. The CDR3 DNA follows: TGTGCCAGCAGTTTAGGGGGGGCTGACGAGCAGTACTTC. Translating it yields CASSLGGADEQYF. The V and J genes are TRBV28 and TRBJ2-7, with D possibly matching TRBD2 (7 bases). V lost 2 bases, J lost 5 bases, and 10 bases lay in between. Germline V CDR1 and CDR2: MDHEN, SYDVKM. The CDR3 length is 13 residues.

This clone was seen more than once but under ten times. The chain links TRBV7-3 to TRBJ2-1; 10 bases are a match to TRBD1. V lost 5 bases, J lost 7 bases, and 8 bases stayed unmatched. The CDR3 extends over 15 amino acids. Per the germline V gene, CDR1 is SGHTA and CDR2 is FQGTGA. The CDR3 coding sequence is TGTGCCAGCAGCCAAGACAGGGGGCGCTTAAATGAGCAGTTCTTC. Its translation: CASSQDRGRLNEQFF. Using reference TRBV7-3 and TRBJ2-1 for the parts outside the CDR3, the full variable domain is GAGVSQTPSNKVTEKGKYVELRCDPISGHTALYWYRQSLGQGPEFLIYFQGTGAADDSGLPNDRFFAVRPEGSVSTLKIQRTERGDSAVYLCASSQDRGRLNEQFFGPGTRLTVL.

This chain links TRBV4-3 with TRBJ2-5; 7 bases are shared with TRBD1. V trimming: 2 bases; J trimming: 5 bases; junction bases outside the gene matches: 11. The CDR3 extends over 16 amino acids. Per germline, CDR1 LGHNA and CDR2 YSLEER. CDR3 sequence reads: CASSQSEHMTGETQYF. The CDR3, as DNA: TGCGCCAGCAGCCAATCTGAACACATGACAGGGGAGACCCAGTACTTC.

This chain links TRBV27 with TRBJ2-1; the match to TRBD2 covers 7 bases. Germline CDR1 is MNHEY and CDR2 is SMNVEV (reference sequence). The CDR3 runs 14 residues. The trim removed 3 bases at V and 5 bases at J, leaving 4 bases unmatched. The DNA for the CDR3 is TGTGCCAGCAGTTTGCGGGAGAGAAACAATGAGCAGTTCTTC. This encodes CASSLRERNNEQFF.

This clone was counted only a few times. This rearrangement joins TRBV7-2 to TRBJ1-6; 9 bases line up with TRBD1. This CDR3 contains 16 residues. The germline CDR1 and CDR2 sequences are SGHTA and FQGNSA. Losses at the gene ends were 6 bases for V and 7 bases for J; bases not matched to a gene: 10. The CDR3 nucleotides read TGTGCCAGCAGGAACCGAGGGACAGGGCCCAATTCACCCCTCCACTTT. Its protein is CASRNRGTGPNSPLHF.

The J gene is TRBJ1-5, the V gene TRBV6-2 or TRBV6-3, with TRBD1 as a possible D gene (5 bases). V shed 3 bases and J shed 7 bases, with 19 bases lying between them. Germline assignment: CDR1 MNHEY and CDR2 SVGEGT. CDR3 size: 16 residues. The CDR3 is CASSYEQALRPQPQHF. In nucleotides, the CDR3 is TGTGCCAGCAGTTATGAACAGGCGCTACGGCCACAGCCCCAGCATTTT.